This is a list of T cell receptor beta chains from one sample in a study of blood T cells in healthy people across ages. TCRdb reanalysed the 5' RACE reads using MiXCR and keeps one entry per CDR3 protein. The table has about 1,500,000 distinct CDR3 sequences, 35% to 45% seen once. The sequencing input was blood. The receptors here all came from a woman aged 18-29 years in good health. CDR3s include the opening cysteine and the closing phenylalanine or tryptophan. The D gene is left open where the match is weak. The size field is filled for only some rows; it gives once, few, many or a size class.

v_gene: TRBV29-1
d_gene: NA
abundance: few
j_gene: TRBJ1-1
CDR3nt: TGCAGCGTTGACGGGACCGGGGACACTGAAGCTTTCTTT
CDR3aa: CSVDGTGDTEAFF

v_gene: TRBV6-2/TRBV6-3
d_gene: NA
abundance: NA
j_gene: TRBJ1-1
CDR3nt: TGTGCCAGCAGTGACGGCGACTACACTGAAGCTTTCTTT
CDR3aa: CASSDGDYTEAFF

v_gene: TRBV5-1
d_gene: TRBD2
abundance: once
j_gene: TRBJ2-1
CDR3nt: TGCGCCAGCAGCCCGGGACTAGGGAAGTATGAGCAGTTCTTC
CDR3aa: CASSPGLGKYEQFF

v_gene: TRBV7-9
d_gene: NA
abundance: NA
j_gene: TRBJ1-1
CDR3nt: TGTGCCAGCAGCTTGCTGGACGGGGGCACTGAAGCTTTCTTT
CDR3aa: CASSLLDGGTEAFF

v_gene: TRBV4-1
d_gene: NA
abundance: NA
j_gene: TRBJ2-7
CDR3nt: TGCGCCAGCAGCCAAGACCCCGGGGCAGAGGGCTACGAGCAGTACTTC
CDR3aa: CASSQDPGAEGYEQYF

v_gene: TRBV24-1
d_gene: NA
abundance: NA
j_gene: TRBJ2-1
CDR3nt: TGTGCCACCAGTGATTTGACGGGAAACAATGAGCAGTTCTTC
CDR3aa: CATSDLTGNNEQFF

v_gene: TRBV11-2
d_gene: NA
abundance: NA
j_gene: TRBJ1-1
CDR3nt: TGTGCCAGCAGCCCCCGTGGCAGGAGTCAAAACACTGAAGCTTTCTTT
CDR3aa: CASSPRGRSQNTEAFF

v_gene: TRBV12-3/TRBV12-4
d_gene: NA
abundance: many
j_gene: TRBJ2-7
CDR3nt: TGCGCCAGCAGCAACCGATACGAGCAGTACTTC
CDR3aa: CASSNRYEQYF

v_gene: TRBV6-1
d_gene: TRBD1
abundance: few
j_gene: TRBJ1-5
CDR3nt: TGTGCCAGCAGTGTGGACAGGGACCAGCCCCAGCATTTT
CDR3aa: CASSVDRDQPQHF

v_gene: TRBV20-1
d_gene: TRBD2
abundance: NA
j_gene: TRBJ2-3
CDR3nt: TGCAGTGCTAGAATTGAGATGGGTCTAGCGGGGCCCACAGATACGCAGTATTTT
CDR3aa: CSARIEMGLAGPTDTQYF

v_gene: TRBV12-3/TRBV12-4
d_gene: NA
abundance: NA
j_gene: TRBJ1-5
CDR3nt: TGTGCCAGCAGTTTAGGTGGTCCCCAGCATTTT
CDR3aa: CASSLGGPQHF

v_gene: TRBV9
d_gene: NA
abundance: NA
j_gene: TRBJ1-2
CDR3nt: TGTGCCAGCAGCGTAGAGGCAGTTGGCTACACCTTC
CDR3aa: CASSVEAVGYTF

v_gene: TRBV24-1
d_gene: TRBD1
abundance: few
j_gene: TRBJ2-5
CDR3nt: TGTGCCACCAGTGAAGGGACAGCAGAGACCCAGTACTTC
CDR3aa: CATSEGTAETQYF

v_gene: TRBV12-3/TRBV12-4
d_gene: NA
abundance: NA
j_gene: TRBJ1-2
CDR3nt: TGTGCCAGCAGTACCGCGGACAGAAACTATGGCTACACCTTC
CDR3aa: CASSTADRNYGYTF

v_gene: TRBV7-9
d_gene: NA
abundance: NA
j_gene: TRBJ2-5
CDR3nt: TGTGCCAGCAGCTTAACTTCGACGCGCTATGAGCAGTACTTC
CDR3aa: CASSLTSTRYEQYF

v_gene: TRBV28
d_gene: NA
abundance: few
j_gene: TRBJ2-5
CDR3nt: TGTGCCAGCACCCTCCGGGGGCTAGTAATAGGGGAGACCCAGTACTTC
CDR3aa: CASTLRGLVIGETQYF

v_gene: TRBV20-1
d_gene: TRBD2
abundance: few
j_gene: TRBJ2-1
CDR3nt: TGCAGTGCTAGAGACCCTGGACTAGTTTTACCCAATGAGCAGTTCTTC
CDR3aa: CSARDPGLVLPNEQFF

v_gene: TRBV10-3
d_gene: TRBD1
abundance: few
j_gene: TRBJ1-5
CDR3nt: TGTGCCATCAGTGAGGGGATACAGGGGAGCAATCAGCCCCAGCATTTT
CDR3aa: CAISEGIQGSNQPQHF

v_gene: TRBV25-1
d_gene: NA
abundance: few
j_gene: TRBJ1-4
CDR3nt: TGTGCCAGCAGTGAGGACCGAGGGACCACTAATGAAAAACTGTTTTTT
CDR3aa: CASSEDRGTTNEKLFF

v_gene: TRBV7-8
d_gene: NA
abundance: few
j_gene: TRBJ1-5
CDR3nt: TGTGCCAGCAGCTTAGCGCTCCAGGGATTAGGAAATCAGCCCCAGCATTTT
CDR3aa: CASSLALQGLGNQPQHF

v_gene: TRBV2
d_gene: NA
abundance: many
j_gene: TRBJ2-5
CDR3nt: TGTGCCAGCTCCGGGACTCCCGGGACGACCCAGTACTTC
CDR3aa: CASSGTPGTTQYF

v_gene: TRBV4-1
d_gene: TRBD2
abundance: NA
j_gene: TRBJ2-1
CDR3nt: TGCGCCAGCAGCCAGTCAGCGGGGGGCTCCTACAATGAGCAGTTCTTC
CDR3aa: CASSQSAGGSYNEQFF

v_gene: TRBV7-2
d_gene: TRBD2
abundance: NA
j_gene: TRBJ2-3
CDR3nt: TGTGCCAGCCGGGCCAGCGGGGGGCTCGATACGCAGTATTTT
CDR3aa: CASRASGGLDTQYF

v_gene: TRBV27
d_gene: NA
abundance: NA
j_gene: TRBJ1-2
CDR3nt: TGTGCCAGCAAATACCGGGGGGGCTACACCTTC
CDR3aa: CASKYRGGYTF

v_gene: TRBV27
d_gene: NA
abundance: NA
j_gene: TRBJ2-7
CDR3nt: TGTGCCAGCACCTCATTCGGAGGGAGGCCCTACGAGCAGTACTTC
CDR3aa: CASTSFGGRPYEQYF

v_gene: TRBV6-1
d_gene: NA
abundance: NA
j_gene: TRBJ1-5
CDR3nt: TGTGCCAGCAGAGGGGGAAGCGGGCCCCAGCATTTT
CDR3aa: CASRGGSGPQHF

v_gene: TRBV10-3
d_gene: TRBD1
abundance: NA
j_gene: TRBJ2-5
CDR3nt: TGTGCCATCTCCTACCCCGGGACAGGATCTGAGCAGTACTTC
CDR3aa: CAISYPGTGSEQYF